This T cell receptor beta chain stems from a study of cytomegalovirus exposure and HLA in healthy donors (dated by TCRdb to about 2017). For the study in its entirety: An earlier analysis of around 600 of the donors reported 250 to 300 Gb of sequence data and 117 million unique TCR beta sequences from about 179 million T cells. All discovery cohort repertoires had been generated on a single sequencing platform. The aim of the study was to test whether cataloging public T cell receptors could identify signatures of past pathogen exposure. Among approximately 370 genotyped donors of the cohort, an average of about 240,000 unique TCR beta nucleotide sequences was sequenced per donor, of which roughly 17% were non-productive. An early release that covered about 600 HLA-typed donors contained approximately 300 gigabases of sequencing data and tens of millions of unique TCR sequences. Typing coverage varied by locus: roughly 629-640 donors for A, B, C, DRB1 and DQB1; approximately 500 for DQA1; around 570 for DPA1; about 450 for DPB1. The study combined high-throughput TCR immunosequencing, statistical association of individual TCRs with disease status, and machine learning to predict cytomegalovirus infection status. Donor age, sex, ethnicity and CMV serostatus were compiled together with the repertoire data. A later analysis re-analyzed previously published TCR beta repertoires from approximately 670 donors and added high-resolution HLA genotyping to study TCR occurrence patterns. In the later analysis, no new phenotypic data were used to find candidate immune exposures; instead, reliance was placed on TCR beta sequences and their occurrence across donors. The study used immunosequencing to profile the T cell repertoires of 666 subjects and linked those repertoires to cytomegalovirus serostatus. Roughly five DR-DQ haplotypes were handled as single units for association and clustering, since linkage in the cohort was strong. Along with the approximately 650-subject first cohort, a separate validation cohort of some 130 different subjects was used. A later genetic analysis used genome-wide SNP genotypes for 398 of the 666 donors, treating that subset as a discovery cohort. Both class I and class II loci were covered by HLA typing, at four-digit resolution. In an earlier analysis of 587 of the donors, high-throughput TCR beta sequencing was used to judge whether each TCR beta V gene segment behaved as functional or pseudogenic. Among the roughly 400 genotyped donors, approximately 77% belonged to the genetic ancestry cluster associated with self-reported Caucasian donors. Overall study results and their limits: CMV serostatus was the only immune exposure information available for the cohort. A total of 164 TCR beta chains were listed by the study as associated with cytomegalovirus. A further reported finding was that TCR beta sequences accurately predicted the HLA-A and HLA-B alleles for most subjects in the first cohort. In this cohort, only TCR beta chains were sequenced, and detectable features were limited by the absence of alpha or paired-chain data. A later analysis associated 16,951 TCR beta sequences with specific HLA alleles at a false discovery rate of 0.05. Three of the identified cytomegalovirus-associated TCR beta chains were confirmed in vitro to be specific for cytomegalovirus antigens. The sequencing pipeline was judged likely to have produced a cluster of highly shared sequence variants as a technical artifact. Most TCR sequences were observed very rarely across donors, whereas some public TCRs were present in many individuals. Approximately 18 rarely observed V segments, including chromosome 9 orphons, were excluded from the earlier analysis of several hundred of the donors because counts were too low. A later analysis found that TCR association rates varied across HLA loci, with DRB1 alleles showing the most associated TCRs and HLA-C alleles the fewest. In a later analysis, several top co-occurrence clusters were reported to appear linked to parvovirus B19, influenza, CMV and Epstein-Barr virus. Some IMGT-functional V segments, including TRBV6-2 and TRBV6-3, could not be told apart with the 87-base-pair reads, so those segments were excluded. In a later genetic analysis, fewer N-insertions in productive TCRs were reported among donors in an Asian-associated ancestry cluster than the roughly 700-donor mean. Cytomegalovirus status was reported to be diagnosed by the classifier with high specificity and sensitivity in both the original and validation cohorts. A later analysis found that HLA-associated TCR beta chains were more clonally expanded and had lower generation probabilities than equally common non-associated chains. HLA typing was unavailable for some donors at each locus, so association tests used only the typed subset. Linkage disequilibrium might explain the correlated functional status among segregating V segments, but an unknown experimental factor could not be ruled out. When HLA alleles, especially DR and DQ, strongly co-occurred, TCR associations were difficult to assign to individual alleles. Most CMV-associated TCR beta chains appeared to be HLA-restricted in a later analysis, and the HLA associations seemed to be driven largely by CMV exposure. V-gene and J-gene trimming of TCR beta chains was associated with a missense DCLRE1C variant in a later genetic analysis, and the association was replicated in an independent cohort. The authors suggested that the approach could potentially be generalized to other disease states and immunological phenotypes. The presence/absence analyses assumed that sequencing depth was roughly uniform across donors, and that assumption may not be true. An earlier analysis of 450 to 750 of the donors showed that most TCR beta V segments appeared in productive rearrangements either about 87% or about 30% of the time, which broadly matched IMGT annotations.

Details on this clone: This clone's antigen is unknown. Per-nucleotide qualities are absent, and no much larger clonotype sits a single base away.

V ends up 9 bases short and J 4 bases short, with an unmatched junction base count of 8. The germline V gene supplies CDR1 MNHEY and CDR2 SVGAGI. From the cysteine through the phenylalanine, the CDR3 covers 13 amino acids. The entry retains the CDR3 DNA only, 39 bases that are in frame from base 1. The cohort was made up of approximately 700 healthy bone marrow donors. Cohort members were all nominally healthy when sampled, although unrecorded immune exposures were likely present. The donor was CMV seropositive and was included in the group of 289 seropositive cohort members. Every donor gave a peripheral blood sample, and the peripheral blood mononuclear cells from that sample were used for TCR beta sequencing. The Qiagen DNeasy Blood Extraction Kit was used to extract genomic DNA from the blood cell samples. Libraries were constructed by the immunoSEQ multiplex PCR assay. The multiplex PCR relied on a mix of 60 forward primers for TCR Vbeta segments and 13 reverse primers for TCR Jbeta segments. A multiplex PCR assay on genomic DNA amplified the CDR3 region of rearranged TCR beta genes. On the Illumina HiSeq System, the amplified TCR beta libraries were sequenced as 87-base-pair reads. As for the authors' bioinformatics: Across the 670 or so repertoires, a later analysis counted roughly 84 million unique TCR beta chains, roughly 11 million of which were shared by at least two donors. To remove PCR and sequencing errors, raw reads were error-corrected and collapsed into unique sequences using a nearest-neighbor algorithm that merged closely related sequences. CDR3 sequences were aligned to IMGT reference sequences to assign V, D and J gene segments. For a sequence to be retained, a match of at least six nucleotides to both a V gene segment and a J gene segment was required. A rearrangement was called productive if the CDR3 had no stop codons and remained in frame with V and J, and every other rearrangement was called non-productive. CDR3 was defined by IMGT convention, running from the second conserved V-encoded cysteine to the conserved J-encoded phenylalanine. The earlier analysis of roughly 590 of the donors excluded sequences that lacked an unambiguous match to a single V gene segment. An earlier analysis of just under 600 of the donors called V segments functional above 56.7% productive rearrangements and segregating when the between-donor standard deviation exceeded 5%. To diagnose cytomegalovirus status from the catalog of TCR beta chain sequences, a statistical classification framework was built. V and J gene assignment, in a later analysis, came from comparing TCR nucleotide sequences with IMGT/GENE-DB human TR gene sequences. Using the TCRdist pipeline, a later analysis assigned CDR3 sequences along with most-parsimonious VDJ recombination scenarios. In a later analysis, each TCR beta chain was defined by its CDR3 amino acid sequence together with its V-gene family, and reads without a unique V-gene family were excluded. A later analysis removed several hundred highly shared, low-generation-probability nucleotide sequences to deal with suspected cross-contamination and a sequencing artifact. A later analysis calculated a clonal expansion index for each public chain from normalized within-repertoire ranks of inferred template counts. Generation probabilities in a later analysis came from a VDJ recombination model fitted to out-of-frame rearrangements, and those results were checked against IGoR. A later analysis scored TCR-TCR, TCR-HLA and TCR-CMV co-occurrence with hypergeometric tests, applying a repertoire-size bias correction to TCR pairs. A later analysis estimated false discovery rates by permuting HLA or CMV assignments 20 times. In a later analysis, co-occurring TCRs were grouped using DBSCAN, and TCRdist sequence similarity was added for clustering within HLA-allele-positive subsets. Repertoires with fewer than 30,000 or more than 120,000 public chains, plus five repertoires with anomalous nucleotide sharing, were excluded from co-occurrence clustering. TCRdb carries this immuneACCESS record with in-frame sequences only. Its versions omit some clonotypes, under half of them owing to an unresolved V gene in the studies checked, with the rest unexplained. The V and J calls and clone size come from that table; D and trimming were worked out from the DNA. The sample table lists 150,000 to 200,000 clones, roughly 77% of them with a count of one. Together, the top ten hold more than 3.5% of the sample.

The chain couples TRBV6-5 to TRBJ1-2; 7 junctional bases match TRBD1. This receptor was obtained from a man aged 25 to 40 in good health and CMV-seropositive. Sequencing was done on a sample of PBMCs. CDR3 region: CASKETGPYGYTF. At the DNA level, the sequence is TGTGCCAGTAAAGAGACAGGGCCCTATGGCTACACCTTC.